The 19 T cell receptor beta chains below all came from one sample that was sequenced in a study of control samples from healthy donors and cancer patients. The protocol was immunoSEQ multiplex PCR, while the TCRdb copy is restricted to in-frame clones and leaves out a portion. The sample shows 230,000 or so clones, around 94% of them seen only once. The sample taken for sequencing was blood. The receptor set was obtained from a man between 45 and 60 years old in good health.

V usage is TRBV7-2 and J usage is TRBJ1-1; D is ambiguous. The germline V gene encodes CDR1 SGHTA and CDR2 FQGNSA. This CDR3 contains 14 residues. Trimming shortened V by 2 bases and J by 1 base, and 8 bases separated the two germline ends. The DNA of the CDR3 is TGTGCCAGCAGCTTACGGGTACCGAACACTGAAGCTTTCTTT. It encodes CASSLRVPNTEAFF.

The rearrangement joins TRBV14 to TRBJ2-7; TRBD1 might be the D (5 bases). Germline loops: CDR1 SGHDN, CDR2 FVKESK. This CDR3 is 16 amino acids long. V gave up 0 bases and J gave up 0 bases, with 12 bases separating them. CDR3 protein: CASSQEGRASSYEQYF. The CDR3 coding sequence is TGTGCCAGCAGCCAAGAGGGCAGGGCCAGCTCCTACGAGCAGTACTTC.

The chain recombines TRBV5-8 with TRBJ1-4; D not certain. The CDR3 runs to 16 residues. Germline V gene sequence: CDR1 SGHTS, CDR2 YDEGEE. V was clipped by 5 bases and J by 8 bases, with 22 bases between them. The CDR3 reads CASRSGWASRGEKLFF. The CDR3 region has the DNA TGTGCCAGCAGATCCGGGTGGGCTTCCCGAGGGGAAAAACTGTTTTTT.

The rearrangement joins TRBV9 to TRBJ2-3; 11 bases are shared with TRBD1. The CDR3 is made up of 16 amino acids. Germline V lookup: CDR1 SGDLS, CDR2 YYNGEE. Trimming cost V 0 bases and J 2 bases; bases outside gene matches: 2. DNA of the CDR3: TGTGCCAGCAGCGTAGGGGACAGGGGGTCCACAGATACGCAGTATTTT. Protein: CASSVGDRGSTDTQYF. Variable domain in full (rest from reference TRBV9 and TRBJ2-3): DSGVTQTPKHLITATGQRVTLRCSPRSGDLSVYWYQQSLDQGLQFLIQYYNGEERAKGNILERFSAQQFPDLHSELNLSSLELGDSALYFCASSVGDRGSTDTQYFGPGTRLTVL.

With respect to this clone: One junction end disagrees with the germline gene, perhaps due to a read error. The rearrangement uses TRBV11-2 and TRBJ1-2; maybe TRBD1 (5 bases). The CDR3 extends over 14 amino acids. Per the germline V gene, CDR1 is SGHAT and CDR2 is FQNNGV. CDR3 loop: CASSLDGPKTVSSF. DNA of the CDR3: TGTGCCAGCAGCTTAGATGGCCCTAAGACAGTGAGTTCCTTC. The variable domain in full, with the rest retrieved from reference TRBV11-2 and TRBJ1-2, is EAGVAQSPRYKIIEKRQSVAFWCNPISGHATLYWYQQILGQGPKLLIQFQNNGVVDDSQLPKDRFSAERLKGVDSTLKIQPAKLEDSAVYLCASSLDGPKTVSSFGSGTRLTVV.

The gene calls are TRBV10-3 and TRBJ2-1; 7 bases agree with TRBD1. After removal of 6 bases from V and 5 bases from J, the junction contained 7 bases not matched to a gene. CDR3 length equals 14 residues. Germline values: CDR1 ENHRY, CDR2 SYGVKD. CDR3 protein: CAIRPGQVNNEQFF. The DNA for the CDR3 is TGTGCCATCAGACCCGGACAGGTTAACAATGAGCAGTTCTTC.

The genes are TRBV6-1 and TRBJ2-7, with 8 bases that match TRBD1. Germline values: CDR1 MNHNS, CDR2 SASEGT. The CDR3 is 16 residues long. V gave up 4 bases and J gave up 1 base; unmatched junction bases: 9. The DNA for the CDR3 is TGTGCCAGCAGTGTTGCGGTCGGACAGGGATCCTACGAGCAGTACTTC. This sequence encodes CASSVAVGQGSYEQYF.

CDR3 sequence: CASTRLAKNIQYF. The DNA of the CDR3 is TGTGCCAGCACCAGGCTAGCCAAAAACATTCAGTACTTC. J is TRBJ2-4 and V is TRBV12-3 or TRBV12-4; D not resolved. The CDR3 sequence is 13 residues long. V lost 7 bases and J 0 bases, leaving 7 bases between the germline ends.

The chain is built from TRBV5-1 and TRBJ1-2; 9 bases align to TRBD1. Germline lookup yields CDR1 SGHRS and CDR2 YFSETQ. V lost 4 bases, J lost 5 bases, and 9 bases stayed unmatched. There are 15 residues in the CDR3. DNA for the CDR3: TGCGCCAGCAGCGTGCTAGGGACAGGGACTTATGGCTACACCTTC. Its protein is CASSVLGTGTYGYTF.

The V and J genes are TRBV30 and TRBJ1-4; D not resolved. The germline CDR1 and CDR2 sequences are GTSNPN and SVGIG (reference sequence). Trimming cost V 3 bases and J 8 bases, with 13 bases left between them. This CDR3 has 13 residues. CDR3 nucleotides: TGTGCCTGGAGGGTATCAGCGGGGGAAAAACTGTTTTTT. Amino acids: CAWRVSAGEKLFF.

This clone appeared a single time. The V and J genes are TRBV6-1 and TRBJ1-1; 8 nucleotides agree with TRBD1. This CDR3 region has 16 residues. Germline V lookup: CDR1 MNHNS, CDR2 SASEGT. V was pared by 0 bases and J by 4 bases, with 7 bases of the junction left unmatched. This CDR3 reads CASSEAPRGLVTEAFF. Written as DNA, the CDR3 is TGTGCCAGCAGTGAAGCACCCAGGGGGCTGGTCACTGAAGCTTTCTTT.

This sequence joins TRBV10-2 and TRBJ1-1; a possible D gene is TRBD1 (6 bases). Looked up from germline, CDR1 is WSHSY and CDR2 is SAAADI. The CDR3 runs 12 residues. Trimming stripped 6 bases from V and 1 base from J, with 6 bases between. The CDR3 reads CASRTGNTEAFF. DNA of the CDR3: TGCGCCAGCAGGACAGGGAACACTGAAGCTTTCTTT.

This clone has only one observation. The chain uses TRBV5-4 and TRBJ2-3; no clear D gene. This CDR3 has 14 amino acids. Germline CDR1 is SGHNT and CDR2 is YYREEE (reference sequence). V shed 4 bases and J shed 4 bases, with 13 bases lying between them. DNA of the CDR3: TGTGCCAGCAGCCTGCTTAGCATGGCAGATACGCAGTATTTT. It yields the protein CASSLLSMADTQYF.

V and J are TRBV5-8 and TRBJ2-1, with 8 bases lining up with TRBD1. After removal of 0 bases from V and 7 bases from J, the junction contained 6 bases not matched to a gene. This CDR3 contains 15 residues. Germline CDR1 reads SGHTS; CDR2 reads YDEGEE. CDR3 in amino acids: CASSLGDRFRNEQFF. For the CDR3, the DNA is TGTGCCAGCAGCTTGGGGGACAGGTTCAGGAATGAGCAGTTCTTC.

This rearrangement joins TRBV10-1 to TRBJ1-3, with D perhaps matching TRBD1 (5 bases). This CDR3 is 16 amino acids long. The germline gives CDR1 WNHNN, CDR2 SYGVQD (reference sequence). V lost 6 bases to trimming and J lost 0 bases, with 15 bases between them. DNA for the CDR3: TGCGCCAGCAGCTCCGGGGCAGCCAACTCTGGAAACACCATATATTTT. It encodes CASSSGAANSGNTIYF.

The chain has TRBV21-1 and TRBJ2-3; the table's D call of TRBD2 was not tested on the DNA. TRBV21-1 is a known pseudogene. The CDR3 is 12 amino acids. The CDR3 region has the DNA TGTGCCAGCAGGAAACGTACAGATACGCAGTATTTT. It is translated as CASRKRTDTQYF.

DNA for the CDR3: TGTGCCAGCATATCTCGCGGGACATACCAGCCCCAGCATTTT. Its translation: CASISRGTYQPQHF. This chain joins TRBV28 and TRBJ1-5, with D maybe TRBD1 (6 bases). Germline CDR1 reads MDHEN; CDR2 reads SYDVKM. V lost 7 bases to trimming and J lost 7 bases, with 17 bases between them. This CDR3 is built from 14 residues.

The V gene is TRBV9, the J gene TRBJ1-2; tentative D call: TRBD1 (5 bases). The CDR3 runs to 13 residues. The V end lost 4 bases, the J end lost 7 bases, and 14 bases lay between the germline ends. Germline assignment: CDR1 SGDLS and CDR2 YYNGEE. CDR3 sequence (DNA): TGTGCCAGCAGCCCCCCTACAGGCCGTGGCTACACCTTC. Translated, it gives CASSPPTGRGYTF.

This chain uses TRBV30 with TRBJ2-6; D uncertain. The germline V gene has CDR1 GTSNPN and CDR2 SVGIG (reference sequence). This CDR3 comprises 17 residues. The ends were cut back, 3 bases at V and 1 base at J, with 16 bases in the middle. CDR3 DNA: TGTGCCTGGAGCGGATTTAATCGCGAATCTGGGGCCAACGTCCTGACTTTC. Translation: CAWSGFNRESGANVLTF.